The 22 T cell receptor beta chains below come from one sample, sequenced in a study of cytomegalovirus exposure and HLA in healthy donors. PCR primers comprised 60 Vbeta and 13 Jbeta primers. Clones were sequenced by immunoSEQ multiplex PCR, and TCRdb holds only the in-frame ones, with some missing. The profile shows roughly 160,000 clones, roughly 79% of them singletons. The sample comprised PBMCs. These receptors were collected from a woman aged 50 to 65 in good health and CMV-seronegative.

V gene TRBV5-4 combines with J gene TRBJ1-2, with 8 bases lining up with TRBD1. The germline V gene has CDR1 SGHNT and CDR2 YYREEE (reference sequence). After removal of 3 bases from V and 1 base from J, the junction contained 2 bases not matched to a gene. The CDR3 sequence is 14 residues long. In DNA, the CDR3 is TGTGCCAGCAGCTGGGACAGGAGTAACTATGGCTACACCTTC. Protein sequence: CASSWDRSNYGYTF.

The CDR3 DNA follows: TGCGCCAGCAGCTTGGAAGGAGCGGGAACCAATGAGCAGTTCTTC. Amino acids: CASSLEGAGTNEQFF. V gene TRBV5-1 combines with J gene TRBJ2-1, with TRBD2 matching 7 bases. The CDR3 length is 15 residues. Germline values: CDR1 SGHRS, CDR2 YFSETQ. J lost 6 bases, V lost 0 bases, and 6 bases had no gene match.

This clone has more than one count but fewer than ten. CDR3 loop: CASSSGHLLSHEQYF. CDR3 DNA sequence: TGTGCCAGCAGCTCGGGACATTTATTGTCCCACGAGCAGTACTTC. The V gene is TRBV7-2, the J gene TRBJ2-7; possible D gene TRBD1, 6 bases. This CDR3 comprises 15 residues. V dropped 4 bases and J dropped 5 bases, with 18 bases sitting between them. CDR1 is SGHTA, CDR2 FQGNSA, per germline.

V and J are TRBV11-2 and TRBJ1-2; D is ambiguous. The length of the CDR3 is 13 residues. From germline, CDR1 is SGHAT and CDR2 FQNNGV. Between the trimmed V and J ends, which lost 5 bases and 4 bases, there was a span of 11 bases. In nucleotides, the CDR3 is TGTGCCAGCAGCCCCGGAGGTGCCTATGGCTACACCTTC. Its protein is CASSPGGAYGYTF.

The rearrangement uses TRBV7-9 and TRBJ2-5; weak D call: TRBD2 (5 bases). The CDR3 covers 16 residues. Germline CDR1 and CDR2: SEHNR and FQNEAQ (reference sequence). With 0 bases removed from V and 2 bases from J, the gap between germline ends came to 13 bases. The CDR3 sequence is CASSLARLALQETQYF. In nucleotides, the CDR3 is TGTGCCAGCAGCTTAGCGCGGCTAGCTCTTCAAGAGACCCAGTACTTC.

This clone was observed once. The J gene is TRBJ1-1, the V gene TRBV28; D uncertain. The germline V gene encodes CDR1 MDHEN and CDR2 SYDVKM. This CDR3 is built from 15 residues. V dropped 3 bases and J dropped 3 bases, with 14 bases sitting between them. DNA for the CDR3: TGTGCCAGCAGTTTGGAGGGATCCTCGGACACTGAAGCTTTCTTT. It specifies CASSLEGSSDTEAFF. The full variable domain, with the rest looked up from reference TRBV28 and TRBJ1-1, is DVKVTQSSRYLVKRTGEKVFLECVQDMDHENMFWYRQDPGLGLRLIYFSYDVKMKEKGDIPEGYSVSREKKERFSLILESASTNQTSMYLCASSLEGSSDTEAFFGQGTRLTVV.

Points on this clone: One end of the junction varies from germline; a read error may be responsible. The CDR3 bases are TGCGCCAGCAGCCCCCGGACAGGGAACATCGGGGAGCTGTTTTTT. This encodes CASSPRTGNIGELFF. The chain has TRBV4-3 and TRBJ2-2; 8 bases map to TRBD1. Germline-derived CDR1 and CDR2 are LGHNA and YSLEER. This CDR3 region has 15 residues.

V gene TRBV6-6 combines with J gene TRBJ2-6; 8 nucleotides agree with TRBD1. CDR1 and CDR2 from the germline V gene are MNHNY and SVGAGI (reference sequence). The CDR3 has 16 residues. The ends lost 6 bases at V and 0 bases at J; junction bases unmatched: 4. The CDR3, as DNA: TGTGCCAGCAGATCACAGGGGGTCTCTGGGGCCAACGTCCTGACTTTC. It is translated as CASRSQGVSGANVLTF.

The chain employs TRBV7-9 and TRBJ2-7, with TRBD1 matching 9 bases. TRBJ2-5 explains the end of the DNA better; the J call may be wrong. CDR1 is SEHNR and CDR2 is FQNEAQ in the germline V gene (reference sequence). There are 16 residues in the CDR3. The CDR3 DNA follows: TGTGCCAGCACCCCTTGGGGGACAGGGTATAGGGAGACCCAGTACTTC. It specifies CASTPWGTGYRETQYF.

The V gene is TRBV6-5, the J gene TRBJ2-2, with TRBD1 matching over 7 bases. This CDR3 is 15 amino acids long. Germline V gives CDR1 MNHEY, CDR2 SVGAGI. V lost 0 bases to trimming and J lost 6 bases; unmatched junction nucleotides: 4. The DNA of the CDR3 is TGTGCCAGCAGTTACTCGAGTCAGGGGGCCGGGGAGCTGTTTTTT. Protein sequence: CASSYSSQGAGELFF.

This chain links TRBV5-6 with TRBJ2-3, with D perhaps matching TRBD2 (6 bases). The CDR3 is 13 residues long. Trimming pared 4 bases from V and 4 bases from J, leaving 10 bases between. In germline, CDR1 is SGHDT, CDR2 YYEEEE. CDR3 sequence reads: CASSMRRADTQYF. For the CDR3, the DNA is TGTGCCAGCAGCATGCGGAGGGCAGATACGCAGTATTTT.

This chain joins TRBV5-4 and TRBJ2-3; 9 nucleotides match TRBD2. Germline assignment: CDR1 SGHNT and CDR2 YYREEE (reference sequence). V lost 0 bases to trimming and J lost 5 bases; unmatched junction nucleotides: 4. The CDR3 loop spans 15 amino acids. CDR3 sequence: CASSLEAGGRDTQYF. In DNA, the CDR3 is TGTGCCAGCAGCTTGGAGGCGGGGGGGCGAGATACGCAGTATTTT.

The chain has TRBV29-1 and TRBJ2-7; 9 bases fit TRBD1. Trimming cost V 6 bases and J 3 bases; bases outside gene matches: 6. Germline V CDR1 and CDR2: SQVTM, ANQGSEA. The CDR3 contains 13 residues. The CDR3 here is CSVRQGGSYEQYF. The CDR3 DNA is TGCAGCGTAAGACAGGGGGGGAGCTACGAGCAGTACTTC.

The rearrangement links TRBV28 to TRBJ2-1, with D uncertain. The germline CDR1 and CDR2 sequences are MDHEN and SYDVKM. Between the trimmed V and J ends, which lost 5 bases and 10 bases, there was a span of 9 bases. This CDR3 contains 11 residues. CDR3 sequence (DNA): TGTGCCAGCAGTCAATCGAGGGAGCAGTTCTTC. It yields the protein CASSQSREQFF.

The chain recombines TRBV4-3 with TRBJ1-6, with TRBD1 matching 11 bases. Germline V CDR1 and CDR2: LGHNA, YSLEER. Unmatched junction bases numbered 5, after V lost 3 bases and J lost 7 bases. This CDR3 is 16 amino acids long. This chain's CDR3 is CASSHTGQGVNSPLHF. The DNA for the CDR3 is TGCGCCAGCAGCCACACGGGACAGGGGGTGAATTCACCCCTCCACTTT.

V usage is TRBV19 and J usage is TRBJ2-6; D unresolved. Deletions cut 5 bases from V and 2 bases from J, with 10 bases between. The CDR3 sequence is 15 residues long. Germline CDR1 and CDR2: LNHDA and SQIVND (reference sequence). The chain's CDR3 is CASSGDGAGANVLTF. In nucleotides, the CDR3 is TGTGCCAGTAGTGGAGACGGCGCTGGGGCCAACGTCCTGACTTTC.

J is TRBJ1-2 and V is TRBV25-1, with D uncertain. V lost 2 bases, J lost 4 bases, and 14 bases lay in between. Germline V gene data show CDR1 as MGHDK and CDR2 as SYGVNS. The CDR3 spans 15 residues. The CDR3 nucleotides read TGTGCCAGCAGTGAAGAAGGCGGCCGCCCCTATGGCTACACCTTC. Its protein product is CASSEEGGRPYGYTF.

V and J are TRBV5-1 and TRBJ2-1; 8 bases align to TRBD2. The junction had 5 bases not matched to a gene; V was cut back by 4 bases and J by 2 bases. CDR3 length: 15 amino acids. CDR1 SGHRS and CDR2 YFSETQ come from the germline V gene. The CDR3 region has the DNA TGCGCCAGCAGCATACTAGCGGAGCCCTACAATGAGCAGTTCTTC. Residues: CASSILAEPYNEQFF. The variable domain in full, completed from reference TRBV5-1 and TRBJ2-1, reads KAGVTQTPRYLIKTRGQQVTLSCSPISGHRSVSWYQQTPGQGLQFLFEYFSETQRNKGNFPGRFSGRQFSNSRSEMNVSTLELGDSALYLCASSILAEPYNEQFFGPGTRLTVL.

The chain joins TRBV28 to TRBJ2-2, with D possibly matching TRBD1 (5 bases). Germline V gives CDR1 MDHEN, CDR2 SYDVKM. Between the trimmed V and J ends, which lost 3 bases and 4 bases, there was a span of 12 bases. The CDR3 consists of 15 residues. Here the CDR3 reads CASSFREKITGELFF. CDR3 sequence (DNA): TGTGCCAGCAGTTTCAGGGAAAAAATCACCGGGGAGCTGTTTTTT. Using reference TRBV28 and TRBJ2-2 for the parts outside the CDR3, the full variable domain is DVKVTQSSRYLVKRTGEKVFLECVQDMDHENMFWYRQDPGLGLRLIYFSYDVKMKEKGDIPEGYSVSREKKERFSLILESASTNQTSMYLCASSFREKITGELFFGEGSRLTVL.

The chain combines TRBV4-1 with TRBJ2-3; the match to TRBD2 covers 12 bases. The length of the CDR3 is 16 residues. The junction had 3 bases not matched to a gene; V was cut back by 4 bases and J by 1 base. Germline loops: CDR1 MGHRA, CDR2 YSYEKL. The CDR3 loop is CASSRRLAGGTDTQYF. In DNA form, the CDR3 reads TGCGCCAGCAGCCGAAGACTAGCGGGAGGCACAGATACGCAGTATTTT.

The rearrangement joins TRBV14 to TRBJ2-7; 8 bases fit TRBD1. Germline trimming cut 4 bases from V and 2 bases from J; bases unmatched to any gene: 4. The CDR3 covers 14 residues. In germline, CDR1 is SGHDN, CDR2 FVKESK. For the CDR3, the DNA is TGTGCCAGCAGCCCCCGCAGGGGGCCCTACGAGCAGTACTTC. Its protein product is CASSPRRGPYEQYF.

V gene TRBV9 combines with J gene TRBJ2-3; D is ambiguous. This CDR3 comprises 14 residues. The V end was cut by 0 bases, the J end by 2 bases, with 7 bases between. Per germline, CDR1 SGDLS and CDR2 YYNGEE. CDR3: CASSVGQNTDTQYF. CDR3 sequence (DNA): TGTGCCAGCAGCGTAGGGCAGAACACAGATACGCAGTATTTT.